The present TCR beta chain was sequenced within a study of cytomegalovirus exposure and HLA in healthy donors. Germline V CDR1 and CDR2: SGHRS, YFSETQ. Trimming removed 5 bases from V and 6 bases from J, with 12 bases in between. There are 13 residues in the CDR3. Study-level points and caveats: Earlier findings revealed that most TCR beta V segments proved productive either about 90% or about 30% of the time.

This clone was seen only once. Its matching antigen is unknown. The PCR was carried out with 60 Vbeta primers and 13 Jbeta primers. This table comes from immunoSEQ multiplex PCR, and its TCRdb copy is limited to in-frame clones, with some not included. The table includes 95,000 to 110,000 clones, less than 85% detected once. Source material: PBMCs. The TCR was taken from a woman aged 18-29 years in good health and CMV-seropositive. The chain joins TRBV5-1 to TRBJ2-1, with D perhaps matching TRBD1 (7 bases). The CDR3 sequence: CASREQGGNEQFF. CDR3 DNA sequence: TGCGCCAGCAGGGAGCAGGGGGGCAATGAGCAGTTCTTC.